This TCR beta chain emerged from a study of blood T cell repertoires in COVID-19. Study context: Samples of COVID-19 (acute and convalescent) were obtained from the United States, Italy and Spain. Sources were T cells, B-cell-depleted T cells, or PBMCs; the material itself was cDNA or gDNA.

V shed 4 bases and J shed 7 bases, with 18 bases lying between them. Germline V gene sequence: CDR1 SGHKS, CDR2 YYEKEE (reference sequence). This CDR3 comprises 16 residues. Authors' analysis steps: Amplified reference gene primers provided the basis for estimating nucleated cell counts. The protocol was immunoSEQ multiplex PCR, while the TCRdb copy is restricted to in-frame clones and leaves out a portion. Clone size and the V and J calls come from that table; the DNA yielded D and trimming. In the table there are tens of thousands of clones, 82% of which are singletons. Material: peripheral blood. The chain employs TRBV5-5 and TRBJ1-6; a possible D gene is TRBD1 (5 bases). The clonotype originates from an elderly man with active or convalescent COVID-19. CDR3 loop: CASSRLGAGQNSPLHF. The CDR3 DNA reads as TGTGCCAGCAGCCGCTTAGGGGCAGGGCAAAATTCACCCCTCCACTTT.